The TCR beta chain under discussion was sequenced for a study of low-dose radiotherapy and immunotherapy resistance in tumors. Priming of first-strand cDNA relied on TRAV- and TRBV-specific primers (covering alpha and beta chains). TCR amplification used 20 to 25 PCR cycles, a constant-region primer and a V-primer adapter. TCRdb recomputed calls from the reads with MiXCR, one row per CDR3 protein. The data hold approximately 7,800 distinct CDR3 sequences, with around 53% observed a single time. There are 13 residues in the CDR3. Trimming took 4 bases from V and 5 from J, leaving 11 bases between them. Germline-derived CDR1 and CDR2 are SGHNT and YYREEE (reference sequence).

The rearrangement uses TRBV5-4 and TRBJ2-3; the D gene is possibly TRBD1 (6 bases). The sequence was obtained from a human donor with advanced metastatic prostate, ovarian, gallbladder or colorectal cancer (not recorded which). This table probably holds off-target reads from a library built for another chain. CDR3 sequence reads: CASSNGGVDTQYF. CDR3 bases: TGTGCCAGCAGCAATGGGGGCGTAGATACGCAGTATTTT.